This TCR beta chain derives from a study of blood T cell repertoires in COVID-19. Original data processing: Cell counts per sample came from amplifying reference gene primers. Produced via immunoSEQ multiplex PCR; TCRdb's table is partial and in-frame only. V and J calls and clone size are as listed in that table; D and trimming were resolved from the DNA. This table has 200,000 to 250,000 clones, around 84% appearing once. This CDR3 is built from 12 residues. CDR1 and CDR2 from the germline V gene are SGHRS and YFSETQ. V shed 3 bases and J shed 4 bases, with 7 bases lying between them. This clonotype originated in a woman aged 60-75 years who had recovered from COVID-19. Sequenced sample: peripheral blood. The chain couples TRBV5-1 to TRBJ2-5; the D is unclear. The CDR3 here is CASSYSGETQYF. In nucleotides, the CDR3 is TGCGCCAGCAGCTATTCGGGAGAGACCCAGTACTTC.